The next 11 T cell receptor beta chains were all read from a single sample in a study of blood T cell repertoires in COVID-19. Profiling relied on immunoSEQ multiplex PCR, and the TCRdb table lists in-frame clones only, not all of them. The sample records around 150,000 clones, 65% to 90% being singletons. Specimen: peripheral blood. The receptors shown here come from a woman aged 40 to 49 with COVID-19, enrolled during active disease.

The chain has TRBV19 and TRBJ2-1, with 10 nucleotides matching TRBD2. In germline, CDR1 is LNHDA, CDR2 SQIVND (reference sequence). CDR3 length equals 16 residues. Unmatched junction bases numbered 9, after V lost 3 bases and J lost 7 bases. The CDR3 DNA is TGTGCCAGTAGTATGGGAGGAACTAGCGGGGTTAATGAGCAGTTCTTC. Translating gives CASSMGGTSGVNEQFF.

The J gene is TRBJ2-1, the V gene TRBV28; tentatively, D is TRBD2 (6 bases). V gave up 7 bases and J gave up 3 bases, with 16 bases separating them. Per the germline V gene, CDR1 is MDHEN and CDR2 is SYDVKM. The CDR3 length is 15 residues. The DNA of the CDR3 is TGTGCCAGCACCGGGGCTAGCGCCTTCTACAATGAGCAGTTCTTC. Protein product: CASTGASAFYNEQFF.

V usage is TRBV9 and J usage is TRBJ1-1; weak D call: TRBD1 (5 bases). V lost 2 bases and J lost 5, with 16 bases in between. Germline CDR1 and CDR2: SGDLS and YYNGEE. This CDR3 is 15 amino acids long. The CDR3 bases are TGTGCCAGCAGCGTCCTCCCCGGGGGTGGGACTGAAGCTTTCTTT. Its translation: CASSVLPGGGTEAFF. Full variable domain (rest looked up from reference TRBV9 and TRBJ1-1): DSGVTQTPKHLITATGQRVTLRCSPRSGDLSVYWYQQSLDQGLQFLIQYYNGEERAKGNILERFSAQQFPDLHSELNLSSLELGDSALYFCASSVLPGGGTEAFFGQGTRLTVV.

The V and J genes are TRBV27 and TRBJ2-7; no reliable D call. Trimming left V 2 bases short and J 3 bases short, with 11 bases between. CDR1 is MNHEY, CDR2 SMNVEV, per germline (reference sequence). The CDR3 spans 14 residues. The CDR3 sequence: CASSLRGRYYEQYF. The CDR3 DNA follows: TGTGCCAGCAGTTTACGTGGCCGATACTACGAGCAGTACTTC.

This clone was seen a few times. The CDR3 loop reads CASSRTPTGGSYNEQFF. CDR3 coding DNA: TGTGCCAGCAGCCGCACACCAACAGGGGGATCCTACAATGAGCAGTTCTTC. V and J are TRBV3-1 (or the pseudogene TRBV3-2) and TRBJ2-1; 8 nucleotides agree with TRBD1. The CDR3 spans 17 residues. From germline, CDR1 is LGHDT and CDR2 YNNKEL (reference sequence). The trim removed 4 bases at V and 1 base at J, leaving 9 bases unmatched.

The V and J genes are TRBV15 and TRBJ1-4; 7 nucleotides line up with TRBD1. The CDR3 covers 14 residues. Germline V gene data show CDR1 as LNHNV and CDR2 as YYDKDF (reference sequence). The V and J ends lost 9 bases and 2 bases, in that order; junction bases with no gene match: 6. CDR3 bases: TGTGCCACAAAACAGGGGAGGACTAATGAAAAACTGTTTTTT. Its protein is CATKQGRTNEKLFF.

This clone has at least ten counts. This chain uses TRBV7-8 with TRBJ2-7; 11 positions agree with TRBD1. The CDR3 runs 15 residues. Unmatched junction bases numbered 7, after V lost 5 bases and J lost 4 bases. Germline CDR1 is SGHVS and CDR2 is FQNEAQ. The CDR3 nucleotides read TGTGCCAGCAGCAGTCCGGGACAGGGGGTTTACGAGCAGTACTTC. This sequence encodes CASSSPGQGVYEQYF.

CDR3 loop: CAIMPDGLGVYGTQYF. The CDR3 coding sequence is TGTGCCATCATGCCCGATGGACTCGGGGTTTATGGGACCCAGTACTTC. The genes are TRBV10-3 and TRBJ2-5, with a possible D match to TRBD2 (5 bases). Looked up from germline, CDR1 is ENHRY and CDR2 is SYGVKD. The CDR3 sequence is 16 residues long. The V and J ends lost 7 bases and 7 bases respectively, with 25 bases between them.

This clone was seen a handful of times. The V call is TRBV4-2, the J call TRBJ2-1; weak D call: TRBD1 (6 bases). The germline CDR1 and CDR2 sequences are LGHNA and YNFKEQ. This CDR3 comprises 13 residues. V lost 3 bases, J lost 7 bases, and 10 bases lay in between. The CDR3 bases are TGTGCCAGCAGCCAGGGGGCAGGGAATGAGCAGTTCTTC. Its protein product is CASSQGAGNEQFF.

This chain links TRBV15 with TRBJ2-3, with TRBD2 as a possible D gene (6 bases). The CDR3 runs 15 residues. CDR1 and CDR2 from the germline V gene are LNHNV and YYDKDF (reference sequence). Trimming left V 5 bases short and J 2 bases short, with 14 bases between. The CDR3 here is CATSYGTQSTDTQYF. CDR3 coding DNA: TGTGCCACCAGCTACGGGACTCAATCCACAGATACGCAGTATTTT.

This clone was picked up a small number of times. The chain carries TRBV19 and TRBJ2-2; 11 bases line up with TRBD2. The CDR3 covers 17 residues. J gave up 5 bases and V 3 bases, and 8 bases lay outside the gene matches. In germline, CDR1 is LNHDA, CDR2 SQIVND (reference sequence). CDR3 amino acids: CASSMGPGTSGTGELFF. The CDR3 nucleotides read TGTGCCAGTAGTATGGGACCCGGGACTAGCGGTACCGGGGAGCTGTTTTTT.